The 29 T cell receptor beta chains given below trace back to one sample, sequenced in a study of blood T cell repertoires in COVID-19. TCRdb's table, derived via immunoSEQ multiplex PCR, lists solely in-frame clones and lacks some. This table holds 150,000 to 200,000 clones, approximately 79% found once. The sequenced sample consisted of peripheral blood. The source is a middle-aged man who had recovered from COVID-19.

This rearrangement joins TRBV9 to TRBJ2-7; unclear D gene. The CDR3 has 12 residues. Between the trimmed V and J ends, which lost 0 bases and 3 bases, there was a span of 4 bases. Germline values: CDR1 SGDLS, CDR2 YYNGEE. DNA of the CDR3: TGTGCCAGCAGCGTAGACGGCTACGAGCAGTACTTC. This codes for CASSVDGYEQYF.

The gene calls are TRBV28 and TRBJ2-7; D might be TRBD1 (7 bases). In germline, CDR1 is MDHEN, CDR2 SYDVKM. Trimming cost V 6 bases and J 4 bases, with 19 bases left between them. The CDR3 has 15 amino acids. This CDR3 reads CASSFHQGGQYEQYF. CDR3 bases: TGTGCCAGCAGCTTTCATCAGGGGGGACAATACGAGCAGTACTTC.

The genes are TRBV5-1 and TRBJ2-3; 8 bases fit TRBD2. The CDR3 is 15 amino acids. V shed 2 bases, J shed 1 base, and the junction held 3 bases outside the gene matches. In germline, CDR1 is SGHRS, CDR2 YFSETQ. The CDR3, as DNA: TGCGCCAGCAGCTTCCTGACTAGCGGCACAGATACGCAGTATTTT. This gives the protein CASSFLTSGTDTQYF.

The chain has TRBV27 and TRBJ2-1; tentative D call: TRBD1 (6 bases). Germline V gene sequence: CDR1 MNHEY, CDR2 SMNVEV (reference sequence). The CDR3 contains 14 residues. V lost 8 bases to trimming and J lost 6 bases, with 17 bases between them. The CDR3 DNA is TGTGCCAGCCAAACAGGGTTCGCCCTCAATGAGCAGTTCTTC. This encodes CASQTGFALNEQFF.

V usage is TRBV19 and J usage is TRBJ2-7, with 7 bases fitting TRBD1. Germline-derived CDR1 and CDR2 are LNHDA and SQIVND (reference sequence). CDR3 size: 15 residues. J gave up 3 bases and V 1 base, and 6 bases lay outside the gene matches. CDR3 region: CASSIASTGFYEQYF. The CDR3 nucleotides read TGTGCCAGTAGTATAGCGTCGACAGGGTTCTACGAGCAGTACTTC.

V and J are TRBV2 and TRBJ2-7; the D gene is possibly TRBD2 (5 bases). Trimming took off 7 bases at V and 0 bases at J, with 19 bases between the two ends. In germline, CDR1 is SNHLY, CDR2 FYNNEI. This CDR3 spans 16 amino acids. This CDR3 is CASKALWETGSYEQYF. CDR3 nucleotides: TGTGCCAGCAAGGCCCTATGGGAGACGGGCTCCTACGAGCAGTACTTC.

The chain uses TRBV25-1 and TRBJ1-2; D remains ambiguous. Germline V CDR1 and CDR2: MGHDK, SYGVNS. The length of the CDR3 is 12 residues. With 4 bases removed from V and 8 bases from J, the gap between germline ends came to 11 bases. CDR3 DNA: TGTGCCAGCAGTGTTCCCTACGGGGGCTACACCTTC. It codes for CASSVPYGGYTF.

CDR3 amino acids: CARETGANYGYTF. CDR3 coding DNA: TGTGCCAGGGAGACAGGGGCGAACTATGGCTACACCTTC. V gene TRBV2 combines with J gene TRBJ1-2; TRBD1 matches 8 bases. The V gene end was trimmed by 9 bases and the J gene end by 2 bases; junction bases not matched to a gene: 5. CDR3 length equals 13 residues. CDR1 is SNHLY, CDR2 FYNNEI, per germline.

This chain joins TRBV7-9 and TRBJ1-2; D is unresolved. The germline CDR1 and CDR2 sequences are SEHNR and FQNEAQ (reference sequence). The CDR3 loop spans 15 amino acids. V lost 3 bases to trimming and J lost 1 base, with 12 bases between them. CDR3 protein: CASSFGSHGNYGYTF. The CDR3 nucleotides read TGTGCCAGCAGCTTCGGTTCTCACGGTAACTATGGCTACACCTTC.

V gene TRBV4-1 combines with J gene TRBJ2-5; D is uncertain. The CDR3 length is 17 residues. Looked up from germline, CDR1 is MGHRA and CDR2 is YSYEKL. V was cut by 0 bases and J by 2 bases, with 16 bases left in between. The CDR3 is CASSQDGPADSQETQYF. CDR3 in DNA: TGCGCCAGCAGCCAAGATGGTCCGGCAGACTCACAAGAGACCCAGTACTTC.

The genes are TRBV7-2 and TRBJ2-1; no clear D. The germline V gene has CDR1 SGHTA and CDR2 FQGNSA. CDR3 length: 17 amino acids. Trimming took off 0 bases at V and 6 bases at J, with 18 bases between the two ends. The chain's CDR3 is CASSLASQILSGNEQFF. As DNA, the CDR3 is TGTGCCAGCAGCTTAGCGTCCCAGATCTTGTCGGGCAATGAGCAGTTCTTC.

V is TRBV7-9 and J is TRBJ2-6; D is possibly TRBD1 (6 bases). The CDR3 consists of 16 residues. Per germline, CDR1 SEHNR and CDR2 FQNEAQ (reference sequence). Trimming cost V 6 bases and J 0 bases, with 12 bases left between them. CDR3 loop: CASSPRTDSGANVLTF. The DNA for the CDR3 is TGTGCCAGCAGTCCAAGGACAGACTCTGGGGCCAACGTCCTGACTTTC.

This clone is medium-sized in the sample. V usage is TRBV5-6 and J usage is TRBJ2-7; a weak D match, TRBD1 (5 bases). The V gene lost 4 bases and the J gene lost 2 bases, with 13 bases spanning the gap. Germline CDR1 reads SGHDT; CDR2 reads YYEEEE. The CDR3 length is 14 residues. CDR3 protein: CASSGPGHTYEQYF. In DNA form, the CDR3 reads TGTGCCAGCAGCGGCCCAGGGCACACCTACGAGCAGTACTTC.

The chain is built from TRBV28 and TRBJ2-7, with 7 positions matching TRBD1. The CDR3 runs to 14 residues. V gave up 5 bases and J gave up 8 bases; unmatched junction bases: 12. Germline lookup yields CDR1 MDHEN and CDR2 SYDVKM. The CDR3 sequence is CASSTMDRRGQQYF. DNA of the CDR3: TGTGCCAGCAGTACCATGGACAGGCGAGGGCAGCAGTACTTC.

The chain joins TRBV29-1 to TRBJ1-1, with 7 nucleotides matching TRBD1. After removal of 5 bases from V and 2 bases from J, the junction contained 2 bases not matched to a gene. This CDR3 has 12 residues. Germline loops: CDR1 SQVTM, CDR2 ANQGSEA. The chain's CDR3 is CSVYRGNTEAFF. For the CDR3, the DNA is TGCAGCGTTTACAGGGGCAACACTGAAGCTTTCTTT.

The chain joins TRBV14 to TRBJ1-2, with 8 bases lining up with TRBD1. Germline V gene sequence: CDR1 SGHDN, CDR2 FVKESK. This CDR3 is 15 amino acids long. Unmatched junction bases numbered 12, after V lost 4 bases and J lost 8 bases. The CDR3 reads CASSLLGTGPGGYTF. The CDR3 nucleotides read TGTGCCAGCAGCCTCTTGGGGACAGGCCCGGGGGGCTACACCTTC.

The rearrangement links TRBV28 to TRBJ1-1; TRBD1 is a possible D gene (6 bases). The V gene lost 4 bases and the J gene lost 7 bases, with 16 bases spanning the gap. CDR1 and CDR2 from the germline V gene are MDHEN and SYDVKM. The CDR3 is made up of 14 amino acids. CDR3 coding DNA: TGTGCCAGCAGTTCGAGCAACCAAGGGGGTGAAGCTTTCTTT. It translates to CASSSSNQGGEAFF.

This chain joins TRBV6-2 or TRBV6-3 and TRBJ2-7, with 12 bases that match TRBD2. The CDR3 is 15 amino acids. CDR1 and CDR2 (germline): MNHEY, SVGEGT. With V trimmed by 5 bases and J by 7 bases, 9 bases remained unmatched. The CDR3 DNA sequence: TGTGCCAGCAGTCCCCAGACTAGCGGGGGTGTGGAGCAGTACTTC. It encodes CASSPQTSGGVEQYF.

V is TRBV5-1 and J is TRBJ2-7; TRBD1 might be the D (5 bases). Germline CDR1 is SGHRS and CDR2 is YFSETQ. There are 12 residues in the CDR3. The V end was cut by 1 base, the J end by 6 bases, with 8 bases between. CDR3 DNA: TGCGCCAGCAGCTTGACAGGTGTCGAGCAGTACTTC. Amino acid sequence: CASSLTGVEQYF.

The chain employs TRBV19 and TRBJ2-4; maybe TRBD1 (5 bases). Trimming pared 3 bases from V and 0 bases from J, leaving 15 bases between. CDR1 and CDR2 (germline): LNHDA, SQIVND (reference sequence). The CDR3 has 17 residues. CDR3 DNA sequence: TGTGCCAGTAGTATGTGGTTGACAGACTTAGCCAAAAACATTCAGTACTTC. Protein sequence: CASSMWLTDLAKNIQYF.

This clone was seen a single time. This chain joins TRBV9 and TRBJ2-7; D gene unclear. V shed 0 bases and J shed 3 bases, with 16 bases lying between them. Germline values: CDR1 SGDLS, CDR2 YYNGEE. The CDR3 contains 16 residues. In DNA form, the CDR3 reads TGTGCCAGCAGCGTAGTTGGGCAGTCTTTTCTCTACGAGCAGTACTTC. As protein: CASSVVGQSFLYEQYF.

This chain joins TRBV7-9 and TRBJ1-6, with TRBD1 as a possible D gene (5 bases). The CDR3 is made up of 12 amino acids. The germline V gene has CDR1 SEHNR and CDR2 FQNEAQ (reference sequence). V lost 3 bases, J lost 9 bases, and 6 bases lay in between. The CDR3 spells CASSFQGSPLHF. The CDR3 DNA follows: TGTGCCAGCAGCTTCCAGGGTTCACCCCTCCACTTT.

This sequence joins TRBV9 and TRBJ1-6; D not certain. Germline V gene data show CDR1 as SGDLS and CDR2 as YYNGEE. CDR3 length equals 15 residues. The germline V and J ends were trimmed by 0 bases and 8 bases, with 12 bases remaining between them. CDR3 DNA sequence: TGTGCCAGCAGCGTAGCACCGGGGTCTCATTCACCCCTCCACTTT. This translates into CASSVAPGSHSPLHF. Filled out from reference TRBV9 and TRBJ1-6, the complete variable domain reads DSGVTQTPKHLITATGQRVTLRCSPRSGDLSVYWYQQSLDQGLQFLIQYYNGEERAKGNILERFSAQQFPDLHSELNLSSLELGDSALYFCASSVAPGSHSPLHFGNGTRLTVT.

J is TRBJ2-7 and V is TRBV6-5; D is ambiguous. CDR1 is MNHEY and CDR2 is SVGAGI in the germline V gene. The length of the CDR3 is 13 residues. Trimming took 7 bases from V and 1 from J, leaving 11 bases between them. The CDR3 spells CASTGTVSYEQYF. In DNA form, the CDR3 reads TGTGCCAGCACCGGAACAGTGTCCTACGAGCAGTACTTC.

V and J are TRBV11-3 and TRBJ2-6, with 7 bases identical to TRBD1. The CDR3 extends over 15 amino acids. Trimming at V came to 5 bases and at J to 3 bases, leaving 4 bases not matched to a gene. The V gene's germline CDR1 is SGHNT and CDR2 YENEEA. Here the CDR3 reads CASSQNRGGANVLTF. CDR3 in DNA: TGTGCCAGCAGCCAGAACAGGGGTGGGGCCAACGTCCTGACTTTC.

The chain carries TRBV28 and TRBJ2-1; TRBD2 matches at 11 bases. Trimming at V came to 7 bases and at J to 8 bases, leaving 7 bases not matched to a gene. CDR3 size: 14 residues. The germline CDR1 and CDR2 sequences are MDHEN and SYDVKM. CDR3 DNA: TGTGCCAGCACACTAGCGGGAGAGGGTCATGAGCAGTTCTTC. It encodes CASTLAGEGHEQFF.

The chain is built from TRBV7-2 and TRBJ2-7, with D perhaps TRBD2 (6 bases). Trimming took 1 base from V and 2 from J, leaving 12 bases between them. The length of the CDR3 is 15 residues. Per germline, CDR1 SGHTA and CDR2 FQGNSA. In DNA, the CDR3 is TGTGCCAGCAGCTTAGGTGGGGGGTACACCTACGAGCAGTACTTC. Residues: CASSLGGGYTYEQYF.

The rearrangement joins TRBV7-2 to TRBJ2-5; 10 positions agree with TRBD2. This CDR3 spans 18 amino acids. CDR1 is SGHTA, CDR2 FQGNSA, per germline. The junction had 16 bases not matched to a gene; V was cut back by 5 bases and J by 4 bases. The CDR3 DNA sequence: TGTGCCAGCAGCCGCCGGGGGAGCGGGAGGGCCGGTAGAGAGACCCAGTACTTC. It is translated as CASSRRGSGRAGRETQYF.

V and J are TRBV18 and TRBJ2-7; 9 bases are a match to TRBD2. CDR3 size: 19 residues. In germline, CDR1 is KGHSH, CDR2 LQKENI. The V gene end was trimmed by 3 bases and the J gene end by 0 bases; junction bases not matched to a gene: 15. CDR3 bases: TGTGCCAGCTCACCGGGCGGGCTAGCGGGACAACGAAGCTCCTACGAGCAGTACTTC. It codes for CASSPGGLAGQRSSYEQYF.